These 18 T cell receptor beta chains were sequenced from one sample in a study of blood T cell repertoires in COVID-19. Using immunoSEQ multiplex PCR, the repertoire was profiled, and TCRdb retains in-frame clones only, with some absent. The table has more than 150,000 clones, around 80% seen once. Material: peripheral blood. The receptors originated from a human donor in a cohort sampled during active COVID-19.

The chain has TRBV2 and TRBJ1-1; D gene uncertain. V was clipped by 7 bases and J by 1 base, with 10 bases between them. The length of the CDR3 is 13 residues. CDR1 and CDR2 (germline): SNHLY, FYNNEI. The CDR3 nucleotides are TGTGCCAGCAAAAACAACGCGAACACTGAAGCTTTCTTT. Amino acids: CASKNNANTEAFF.

V usage is TRBV13 and J usage is TRBJ1-1; no definite D call. Germline CDR1 and CDR2: PRHDT and FYEKMQ (reference sequence). This CDR3 has 16 residues. Deletions cut 3 bases from V and 0 bases from J, with 14 bases between. CDR3 sequence reads: CASSFNSAPMNTEAFF. The DNA for the CDR3 is TGTGCCAGCAGCTTTAACAGTGCCCCTATGAACACTGAAGCTTTCTTT.

This chain connects TRBV6-4 to TRBJ2-1; tentatively, D is TRBD2 (5 bases). CDR3 length equals 15 residues. CDR1 is MRHNA and CDR2 is SNTAGT in the germline V gene. Trimming cost V 0 bases and J 8 bases, with 14 bases left between them. CDR3 sequence (DNA): TGTGCCAGCAGTGACTCCGCTAGTCCAGCGGATGAGCAGTTCTTC. Amino acids: CASSDSASPADEQFF.

In this sample, this clone turned up a few times. The chain couples TRBV9 to TRBJ2-7; possibly TRBD1 for D (5 bases). The CDR3 covers 13 residues. Germline CDR1 SGDLS, CDR2 YYNGEE. Deletions cut 0 bases from V and 6 bases from J, with 10 bases between. The CDR3 DNA is TGTGCCAGCAGCGTAGGTTCAGGGTCCGAGCAGTACTTC. Its translation: CASSVGSGSEQYF.

The chain carries TRBV11-2 and TRBJ2-7; 8 bases align to TRBD1. V dropped 1 base and J dropped 5; count of bases not matched to a gene: 16. The CDR3 is 18 residues long. CDR1 and CDR2 from the germline V gene are SGHAT and FQNNGV. Here the CDR3 reads CASSLGPDLQGDPDEQYF. As DNA, the CDR3 is TGTGCCAGCAGCTTAGGTCCTGATCTACAGGGGGACCCCGACGAGCAGTACTTC.

The chain couples TRBV7-9 to TRBJ2-7; the match to TRBD1 covers 7 bases. The germline V gene encodes CDR1 SEHNR and CDR2 FQNEAQ (reference sequence). The CDR3 has 14 residues. J was trimmed by 3 bases and V by 2 bases; bases with no gene match: 4. The DNA for the CDR3 is TGTGCCAGCAGCTTAAGGCAGGGGGACTACGAGCAGTACTTC. Amino acids: CASSLRQGDYEQYF. Looking up the rest from reference TRBV7-9 and TRBJ2-7 gives the full variable domain: DTGVSQNPRHKITKRGQNVTFRCDPISEHNRLYWYRQTLGQGPEFLTYFQNEAQLEKSRLLSDRFSAERPKGSFSTLEIQRTEQGDSAMYLCASSLRQGDYEQYFGPGTRLTVT.

The CDR3 reads CASSQVTLAGVGEQFF. For the CDR3, the DNA is TGTGCCAGCAGCCAAGTAACACTAGCGGGGGTCGGTGAGCAGTTCTTC. The chain couples TRBV3-1 (or the pseudogene TRBV3-2) to TRBJ2-1; 11 nucleotides align to TRBD2. With 1 base clipped from V and 9 bases from J, the junction kept 8 bases outside the gene matches. The CDR3 is made up of 16 amino acids. Germline V gives CDR1 LGHDT, CDR2 YNNKEL (reference sequence).

This rearrangement joins TRBV3-1 (or the pseudogene TRBV3-2) to TRBJ1-2; 11 bases map to TRBD1. The CDR3 has 16 amino acids. Germline V gene data show CDR1 as LGHDT and CDR2 as YNNKEL (reference sequence). Trimming at V came to 1 base and at J to 3 bases, leaving 4 bases not matched to a gene. The CDR3 DNA reads TGTGCCAGCAGCCAAGGGGACAGGGGGTTTGACTATGGCTACACCTTC. This encodes CASSQGDRGFDYGYTF.

With regard to this clone: Other DNA variants within this sample encode the same CDR3. The chain uses TRBV5-6 and TRBJ2-7, with TRBD1 matching 9 bases. Germline lookup yields CDR1 SGHDT and CDR2 YYEEEE. The CDR3 extends over 15 amino acids. V dropped 4 bases and J dropped 0; count of bases not matched to a gene: 5. As DNA, the CDR3 is TGTGCCAGCAGCCCCGACAGGGGGGCCTCCTACGAGCAGTACTTC. As protein: CASSPDRGASYEQYF.

The chain couples TRBV6-1 to TRBJ2-3, with a possible D match to TRBD2 (6 bases). V was shortened by 2 bases and J by 11 bases, with 11 bases between the two germline ends. Germline CDR1 is MNHNS and CDR2 is SASEGT. CDR3 size: 12 residues. In nucleotides, the CDR3 is TGTGCCAGCAGTGAACAAGATAGCGGGCAGTATTTT. Translation: CASSEQDSGQYF.

V gene TRBV2 combines with J gene TRBJ1-6; weak D call: TRBD1 (6 bases). Germline V lookup: CDR1 SNHLY, CDR2 FYNNEI. The CDR3 length is 14 residues. V was shortened by 6 bases and J by 4 bases, with 10 bases between the two germline ends. The CDR3 nucleotides read TGTGCCAGCAGGGGGCAGGGGTATAATTCACCCCTCCACTTT. Its protein is CASRGQGYNSPLHF.

This clone was picked up a small number of times. V is TRBV7-8 and J is TRBJ2-2, with 8 nucleotides matching TRBD1. CDR1 and CDR2 from the germline V gene are SGHVS and FQNEAQ. The V and J ends lost 6 bases and 4 bases, in that order; junction bases with no gene match: 13. The CDR3 runs 17 residues. The CDR3 spells CASSLSIWTGTTGELFF. The CDR3 DNA follows: TGTGCCAGCAGTCTTAGCATCTGGACAGGGACCACCGGGGAGCTGTTTTTT.

This clone appeared a few times. The chain employs TRBV30 and TRBJ2-7; TRBD1 agrees at 8 bases. The V segment lost 5 bases and the J segment 2 bases; nucleotides outside the gene matches: 5. Germline V gene data show CDR1 as GTSNPN and CDR2 as SVGIG (reference sequence). The CDR3 length is 13 residues. CDR3: CAWQTGAPYEQYF. CDR3 DNA sequence: TGTGCCTGGCAGACAGGGGCACCCTACGAGCAGTACTTC.

V usage is TRBV5-1 and J usage is TRBJ2-7; the match to TRBD2 covers 10 bases. The CDR3 covers 16 residues. Losses at the gene ends were 4 bases for V and 4 bases for J; bases not matched to a gene: 11. Germline CDR1 is SGHRS and CDR2 is YFSETQ. CDR3 protein: CASSPGRTSGFYEQYF. CDR3 in DNA: TGCGCCAGCAGCCCCGGGAGGACTAGCGGCTTTTACGAGCAGTACTTC.

This chain joins TRBV5-1 and TRBJ2-1, with TRBD2 matching 13 bases. Germline V lookup: CDR1 SGHRS, CDR2 YFSETQ. The CDR3 runs to 16 residues. J was trimmed by 5 bases and V by 2 bases; bases with no gene match: 4. The CDR3 is CASSLRTSGGHNEQFF. The DNA of the CDR3 is TGCGCCAGCAGCTTACGGACTAGCGGGGGTCACAATGAGCAGTTCTTC.

This clone was seen a single time. This chain connects TRBV30 to TRBJ2-7; 9 bases line up with TRBD1. Germline values: CDR1 GTSNPN, CDR2 SVGIG (reference sequence). The CDR3 runs to 13 residues. The ends lost 5 bases at V and 4 bases at J; junction bases unmatched: 6. CDR3 DNA: TGTGCCTGGTCCGGGACAGGGCTTTACGAGCAGTACTTC. Its translation is CAWSGTGLYEQYF. Supplemented by reference TRBV30 and TRBJ2-7, the full variable domain reads SQTIHQWPATLVQPVGSPLSLECTVEGTSNPNLYWYRQAAGRGLQLLFYSVGIGQISSEVPQNLSASRPQDRQFILSSKKLLLSDSGFYLCAWSGTGLYEQYFGPGTRLTVT.

This clone was seen a single time. The CDR3 coding sequence is TGTGCCAGCAGCCAAGATCGCTACTCGAAGACCCAGTACTTC. Residues: CASSQDRYSKTQYF. The chain has TRBV3-1 (or the pseudogene TRBV3-2) and TRBJ2-5, with D unclear. This CDR3 spans 14 amino acids. V was pared by 0 bases and J by 6 bases, with 11 bases between. Germline assignment: CDR1 LGHDT and CDR2 YNNKEL (reference sequence).

In DNA, the CDR3 is TGCAGCGTTGGCCGAACTAGCGGGGATACAGATACGCAGTATTTT. This gives the protein CSVGRTSGDTDTQYF. V and J are TRBV29-1 and TRBJ2-3; 10 bases fit TRBD2. V was pared by 4 bases and J by 3 bases, with 7 bases of the junction left unmatched. CDR3 length: 15 amino acids. Germline CDR1 is SQVTM and CDR2 is ANQGSEA.